Below, 13 T cell receptor beta chains from the same sample are listed, as sequenced in a study of blood T cell repertoires in COVID-19. Repertoires were generated with immunoSEQ multiplex PCR, while TCRdb's copy carries only in-frame clones and drops some. In the table there are some 360,000 clones, about 87% of which are singletons. The sequencing sample was made of peripheral blood. Receptors were obtained from a woman between 55 and 75 years old with COVID-19, enrolled during active disease.

The rearrangement joins TRBV6-2 or TRBV6-3 to TRBJ2-5; D remains unclear. The ends were cut back, 2 bases at V and 2 bases at J, with 9 bases in the middle. Germline assignment: CDR1 MNHEY and CDR2 SVGEGT. The CDR3 length is 14 residues. The CDR3: CASSYAPRQETQYF. CDR3 DNA: TGTGCCAGCAGTTACGCGCCTAGACAAGAGACCCAGTACTTC.

The V call is TRBV30, the J call TRBJ1-6, with TRBD1 as a possible D gene (5 bases). V shed 2 bases and J shed 10 bases, with 12 bases lying between them. The CDR3 totals 13 residues. Germline V lookup: CDR1 GTSNPN, CDR2 SVGIG (reference sequence). As DNA, the CDR3 is TGTGCCTGGAGTCCCCAGGGAAACTCACCCCTCCACTTT. As protein: CAWSPQGNSPLHF.

The chain recombines TRBV24-1 with TRBJ2-2; perhaps TRBD2 as D (6 bases). From germline, CDR1 is KGHDR and CDR2 SFDVKD. Trimming took 2 bases from V and 4 from J, leaving 7 bases between them. The CDR3 runs 14 residues. CDR3 residues: CATSDSGSTGELFF. CDR3 DNA: TGTGCCACCAGTGATTCCGGGAGCACCGGGGAGCTGTTTTTT.

As to this clone: Other nucleotide sequences in the sample specify the same CDR3. This chain links TRBV18 with TRBJ1-1, with D possibly TRBD1 on 5 matching bases. This CDR3 has 15 residues. In germline, CDR1 is KGHSH, CDR2 LQKENI. V was clipped by 3 bases and J by 0 bases, with 11 bases between them. CDR3 sequence (DNA): TGTGCCAGCTCACCCCCTGGGGGGATGAACACTGAAGCTTTCTTT. Residues: CASSPPGGMNTEAFF.

This clone was counted at least ten times. V is TRBV19 and J is TRBJ2-7; D remains unclear. This CDR3 comprises 14 residues. The germline CDR1 and CDR2 sequences are LNHDA and SQIVND (reference sequence). The ends were cut back, 6 bases at V and 3 bases at J, with 15 bases in the middle. CDR3: CASSDIHSFYEQYF. CDR3 in DNA: TGTGCCAGTAGCGATATTCACTCCTTCTACGAGCAGTACTTC. Full variable domain (outside the CDR3, taken from reference TRBV19 and TRBJ2-7): DGGITQSPKYLFRKEGQNVTLSCEQNLNHDAMYWYRQDPGQGLRLIYYSQIVNDFQKGDIAEGYSVSREKKESFPLTVTSAQKNPTAFYLCASSDIHSFYEQYFGPGTRLTVT.

The chain recombines TRBV6-5 with TRBJ1-1; D not certain. CDR3 length: 13 amino acids. Per the germline V gene, CDR1 is MNHEY and CDR2 is SVGAGI. Trimming removed 7 bases from V and 2 bases from J, with 11 bases in between. The CDR3 sequence is CASKLNRNTEAFF. The DNA for the CDR3 is TGTGCCAGCAAGTTGAACAGAAACACTGAAGCTTTCTTT.

The chain has TRBV5-1 and TRBJ2-1; 7 positions agree with TRBD2. Germline loops: CDR1 SGHRS, CDR2 YFSETQ. This CDR3 has 15 amino acids. V was clipped by 1 base and J by 4 bases; unmatched bases: 5. The CDR3 nucleotides are TGCGCCAGCAGCTTGAGCGGGGCGAGGTACAATGAGCAGTTCTTC. Residues: CASSLSGARYNEQFF.

Worth noting for this clone: In the same sample, other DNA sequences code for this CDR3. The V gene is TRBV6-4, the J gene TRBJ2-3, with a tentative D call TRBD2 (5 bases). Germline V gene lookup returns CDR1 MRHNA and CDR2 SNTAGT. The CDR3 contains 12 residues. Trimming took 8 bases from V and 1 from J, leaving 7 bases between them. The CDR3 protein is CASRGGTDTQYF. The CDR3 bases are TGTGCCAGCCGGGGAGGCACAGATACGCAGTATTTT.

Regarding this clone: The sample has other DNA sequences that encode this CDR3 too. The V call is TRBV18, the J call TRBJ2-2, with a tentative D call TRBD1 (6 bases). CDR3 length: 15 residues. Trimming took off 3 bases at V and 2 bases at J, with 10 bases between the two ends. In germline, CDR1 is KGHSH, CDR2 LQKENI. The chain's CDR3 is CASSPLGANTGELFF. Written as DNA, the CDR3 is TGTGCCAGCTCACCCTTGGGGGCCAACACCGGGGAGCTGTTTTTT.

The V and J genes are TRBV30 and TRBJ1-6, with D possibly TRBD1 on 5 matching bases. The V end was cut by 4 bases, the J end by 7 bases, with 14 bases between. Per germline, CDR1 GTSNPN and CDR2 SVGIG (reference sequence). This CDR3 has 14 residues. Here the CDR3 DNA reads TGTGCCTGGACCCCGGGGGGTGAGAATTCACCCCTCCACTTT. This translates into CAWTPGGENSPLHF.

The chain is built from TRBV9 and TRBJ2-3; D is ambiguous. This CDR3 is 13 amino acids long. CDR1 SGDLS and CDR2 YYNGEE come from the germline V gene. The V gene lost 0 bases and the J gene lost 6 bases, with 8 bases spanning the gap. The CDR3 DNA reads TGTGCCAGCAGCGTAGGAGCCGGGGATACGCAGTATTTT. It is translated as CASSVGAGDTQYF.

The chain is built from TRBV9 and TRBJ2-3, with 8 bases fitting TRBD2. Germline V gives CDR1 SGDLS, CDR2 YYNGEE. The V and J ends lost 2 bases and 1 base, in that order; junction bases with no gene match: 9. The CDR3 extends over 17 amino acids. As DNA, the CDR3 is TGTGCCAGCAGCGTCAGAAGTACGGGGGGGGGCACAGATACGCAGTATTTT. Its protein product is CASSVRSTGGGTDTQYF. Full variable domain (missing parts from reference TRBV9 and TRBJ2-3): DSGVTQTPKHLITATGQRVTLRCSPRSGDLSVYWYQQSLDQGLQFLIQYYNGEERAKGNILERFSAQQFPDLHSELNLSSLELGDSALYFCASSVRSTGGGTDTQYFGPGTRLTVL.

The table lists this clone with a count of one. The gene calls are TRBV6-5 and TRBJ2-1; TRBD2 matches 8 bases. J lost 3 bases, V lost 0 bases, and 1 base had no gene match. The CDR3 extends over 15 amino acids. CDR1 is MNHEY, CDR2 SVGAGI, per germline. This CDR3 reads CASSYSSGNYNEQFF. CDR3 nucleotides: TGTGCCAGCAGTTACTCTAGCGGGAACTACAATGAGCAGTTCTTC.